These T cell receptor beta chains were read from a single sample in a study of T-cell memory formation after mild COVID-19. TCRdb redid the calling of the 5' RACE reads with MiXCR, one entry per CDR3 protein. The repertoire consists of a few hundred thousand distinct CDR3 sequences, with 16% occurring once and the leading ten covering about 22%. Sample: PBMCs or a T cell subset sorted from them (not recorded which). The source of these receptors is a young man who had mild COVID-19 (a few samples of this study predate the infection). Cell type and time point are not known. Each CDR3 is given with its conserved first and last residue. A D gene is named only where the DNA matches it firmly. Size tells how often a clone was seen (once, few, many) or the class of an expanded clone, and some rows leave it out.

J gene | V gene | clone size | D gene | CDR3 protein | CDR3 DNA
TRBJ2-3 | TRBV11-2 | NA | TRBD2 | CASSPLAGGIADTQYF | TGTGCCAGCAGCCCCTTAGCGGGGGGGATCGCAGATACGCAGTATTTT
TRBJ1-2 | TRBV5-1 | NA | NA | CASRSGTSTPYGYTF | TGCGCCAGCAGATCCGGGACATCCACGCCCTATGGCTACACCTTC
TRBJ2-6 | TRBV7-3 | NA | NA | CASSSFRGGANVLTF | TGTGCCAGCAGCTCGTTCCGGGGAGGGGCCAACGTCCTGACTTTC
TRBJ2-1 | TRBV6-2/TRBV6-3 | NA | TRBD1 | CASRRGDRDLNEQFF | TGTGCCAGCAGAAGGGGGGACAGGGATCTCAATGAGCAGTTCTTC
TRBJ2-2 | TRBV14 | few | NA | CASSQRLSATGELFF | TGTGCCAGCAGCCAAAGGTTGTCGGCCACCGGGGAGCTGTTTTTT
TRBJ2-2 | TRBV24-1 | NA | TRBD1 | CATSDLGTGGATGELFF | TGTGCCACCAGTGATTTGGGGACAGGGGGCGCGACCGGGGAGCTGTTTTTT
TRBJ2-2 | TRBV11-2 | NA | TRBD2 | CASSLDRGGYTGELFF | TGTGCCAGCAGCTTAGATCGGGGAGGGTATACCGGGGAGCTGTTTTTT
TRBJ2-7 | TRBV7-6 | NA | TRBD1 | CASSLGGTGGAEEQYF | TGTGCCAGCAGCTTAGGGGGGACAGGGGGCGCGGAGGAGCAGTACTTC
TRBJ1-2 | TRBV7-2 | few | NA | CASTPGADYGYTF | TGTGCCAGCACCCCAGGAGCAGACTATGGCTACACCTTC
TRBJ1-5 | TRBV2 | NA | NA | CASSGPSAYQPQHF | TGTGCCAGCAGTGGCCCCTCCGCGTATCAGCCCCAGCATTTT
TRBJ2-4 | TRBV3-1 | few | TRBD2 | CASSQSRGGTAKNIQYF | TGTGCCAGCAGCCAATCGAGGGGAGGGACAGCCAAAAACATTCAGTACTTC
TRBJ2-1 | TRBV25-1 | few | TRBD2 | CASTRGGGYNEQFF | TGTGCCAGCACTCGGGGGGGCGGGTACAATGAGCAGTTCTTC
TRBJ2-7 | TRBV5-1 | NA | TRBD1 | CASSLEQGWGEQYF | TGCGCCAGCAGCTTGGAACAGGGGTGGGGCGAGCAGTACTTC
TRBJ1-1 | TRBV7-2 | many | NA | CASSGARGGTNTEAFF | TGTGCCAGCAGTGGGGCCCGGGGGGGAACGAACACTGAAGCTTTCTTT
TRBJ2-3 | TRBV12-3/TRBV12-4 | many | NA | CASSSLQSTDTQYF | TGTGCCAGCAGTTCCTTACAGAGCACAGATACGCAGTATTTT
TRBJ1-3 | TRBV20-1 | NA | NA | CSARGGSVTSGNTIYF | TGCAGTGCTAGAGGGGGCAGCGTTACCTCTGGAAACACCATATATTTT
TRBJ2-1 | TRBV4-3 | many | TRBD2 | CASSQDSGGAANEQFF | TGCGCCAGCAGCCAAGATTCGGGGGGGGCTGCTAATGAGCAGTTCTTC
TRBJ2-1 | TRBV5-1 | NA | NA | CASALAQGSYNEQFF | TGCGCCAGCGCGTTAGCCCAAGGCTCCTACAATGAGCAGTTCTTC
TRBJ1-2 | TRBV29-1 | NA | TRBD1 | CSAPEGQDFYGYTF | TGCAGCGCCCCGGAGGGACAGGACTTCTATGGCTACACCTTC
TRBJ2-3 | TRBV7-2 | few | NA | CASTLRSASTDTQYF | TGTGCCAGCACCCTAAGATCGGCGTCCACAGATACGCAGTATTTT
TRBJ2-3 | TRBV6-6 | few | NA | CASSQIQGASTDTQYF | TGTGCCAGCAGTCAAATCCAGGGTGCTAGCACAGATACGCAGTATTTT
TRBJ1-5 | TRBV12-3/TRBV12-4 | many | TRBD1 | CASRMTGYQPQHF | TGTGCCAGCAGGATGACAGGGTATCAGCCCCAGCATTTT
TRBJ2-1 | TRBV20-1 | few | TRBD2 | CSATTGLAGKFNEQFF | TGCAGTGCCACAACCGGACTAGCGGGGAAGTTCAATGAGCAGTTCTTC
TRBJ2-1 | TRBV5-6 | NA | TRBD1 | CASSVPGTATYNEQFF | TGTGCCAGCAGCGTTCCCGGGACAGCGACCTACAATGAGCAGTTCTTC
TRBJ2-5 | TRBV5-1 | NA | NA | CASTSTVQETQYF | TGCGCCAGCACCTCCACGGTCCAAGAGACCCAGTACTTC
TRBJ1-1 | TRBV7-9 | few | NA | CATWTPGKRGLTEAFF | TGTGCCACCTGGACCCCCGGTAAGAGGGGGTTGACTGAAGCTTTCTTT
TRBJ2-3 | TRBV7-3 | few | NA | CASSLSQGDTQYF | TGTGCCAGCAGCTTATCTCAAGGAGATACGCAGTATTTT
TRBJ2-6 | TRBV27 | NA | NA | CASSYGWGANVLTF | TGTGCCAGCAGTTATGGTTGGGGGGCCAACGTCCTGACTTTC
TRBJ2-1 | TRBV5-1 | NA | NA | CASSLGGGAGYEQFF | TGCGCCAGCAGCCTCGGAGGGGGGGCCGGGTATGAGCAGTTCTTC
TRBJ2-2 | TRBV20-1 | NA | NA | CSARDLNTGELFF | TGCAGTGCTAGAGATCTTAACACCGGGGAGCTGTTTTTT
TRBJ1-2 | TRBV7-2 | few | NA | CASSRFGGDGYTF | TGTGCCAGCAGCCGTTTTGGGGGGGATGGCTACACCTTC
TRBJ2-3 | TRBV5-1 | NA | TRBD2 | CASSLGRGTIRDTQYF | TGCGCCAGCAGCTTGGGGCGGGGGACCATTCGAGATACGCAGTATTTT
TRBJ1-3 | TRBV20-1 | few | NA | CSARDRRGLLSGNTIYF | TGCAGTGCTAGAGATCGGAGAGGACTTCTCTCTGGAAACACCATATATTTT
TRBJ2-7 | TRBV15 | NA | NA | CATSTRPLNEQYF | TGTGCCACCAGCACCCGGCCCCTGAACGAGCAGTACTTC
TRBJ2-2 | TRBV7-8 | once | TRBD1 | CASSRGQAGELFF | TGTGCCAGCAGCAGGGGACAGGCTGGGGAGCTGTTTTTT
TRBJ1-2 | TRBV19 | many | TRBD1 | CASSIAGTEAYGYTF | TGTGCCAGTAGTATAGCTGGGACAGAAGCCTATGGCTACACCTTC
TRBJ1-2 | TRBV4-1 | NA | NA | CASSQPGTTYGYTF | TGCGCCAGCAGCCAGCCGGGGACCACTTATGGATACACCTTC
TRBJ2-3 | TRBV10-3 | NA | NA | CAIIWDSTDTQYF | TGTGCCATCATCTGGGACAGCACAGATACGCAGTATTTT
TRBJ1-5 | TRBV10-2 | NA | NA | CASSERGINQPQHF | TGCGCCAGCAGTGAGCGAGGGATAAATCAGCCCCAGCATTTT
TRBJ2-1 | TRBV7-6 | few | TRBD2 | CASSHRRGVDYNEQFF | TGTGCCAGCAGCCACCGGCGGGGGGTCGACTACAATGAGCAGTTCTTC
TRBJ1-1 | TRBV9 | few | TRBD1 | CASSGGTGGETEAFF | TGTGCCAGCAGCGGTGGGACAGGGGGCGAGACTGAAGCTTTCTTT
TRBJ2-7 | TRBV18 | NA | TRBD1 | CASSPLQGASYEQYF | TGTGCCAGCTCACCACTACAGGGGGCTTCCTACGAGCAGTACTTC
TRBJ1-1 | TRBV4-1 | few | NA | CASAEDGTEAFF | TGCGCCAGCGCAGAGGATGGCACTGAAGCTTTCTTT
TRBJ2-1 | TRBV11-2 | NA | TRBD2 | CASSLSERGAYNEQFF | TGTGCCAGCAGCTTATCAGAGCGGGGCGCCTACAATGAGCAGTTCTTC
TRBJ1-6 | TRBV7-9 | few | NA | CASSLTWTSRRSPLHF | TGTGCCAGCAGCTTAACTTGGACCAGCCGGCGTTCACCCCTCCACTTT
TRBJ2-7 | TRBV11-3 | few | TRBD2 | CASSLASGYEQYF | TGTGCCAGCAGCTTGGCTAGCGGATACGAGCAGTACTTC
TRBJ2-6 | TRBV5-1 | few | NA | CASSKPQGSGANVLTF | TGCGCCAGCAGCAAACCCCAGGGATCTGGGGCCAACGTCCTGACTTTC
TRBJ2-1 | TRBV11-2 | few | TRBD1 | CASSFSDRVNEQFF | TGTGCCAGCAGCTTCTCGGACAGGGTCAATGAGCAGTTCTTC
TRBJ1-5 | TRBV7-9 | NA | TRBD1 | CASNPGTAPNQPQHF | TGTGCCAGCAACCCAGGGACAGCGCCCAATCAGCCCCAGCATTTT
TRBJ1-2 | TRBV4-3 | NA | NA | CASSQDRGSFYGYTF | TGCGCCAGCAGCCAAGATCGGGGGAGCTTTTATGGCTACACCTTC
TRBJ2-7 | TRBV5-1 | NA | TRBD1 | CASSTSGTGDEQYF | TGCGCCAGCAGCACCTCCGGGACAGGGGACGAGCAGTACTTC
TRBJ2-4 | TRBV28 | NA | NA | CASSPWPGATKNIQYF | TGTGCCAGCAGTCCGTGGCCGGGAGCGACCAAAAACATTCAGTACTTC
TRBJ1-3 | TRBV21-1 | few | NA | CASSKKFSGNTIYF | TGTGCCAGCTCAAAAAAATTCTCTGGAAACACCATATATTTT